This TCR beta chain was sequenced for a study of blood T cell repertoires in COVID-19. Some clones are missing from TCRdb's copy, which holds only in-frame ones; the method was immunoSEQ multiplex PCR. Of under 250,000 clones in the sample, 86% are singletons; the top ten hold roughly 5.2%. Trimming pared 2 bases from V and 8 bases from J, leaving 13 bases between. The CDR3 spans 14 residues. CDR1 is SGHDT, CDR2 YYEEEE, per germline. This chain links TRBV5-6 with TRBJ1-4; D possibly corresponds to TRBD1 (5 bases). Sequencing used peripheral blood. This TCR was recovered from a woman of 80 years or more with COVID-19, enrolled during active disease. The CDR3 nucleotides read TGTGCCAGCAGCTTTACAGGAGGGTACGAAAAACTGTTTTTT. This translates into CASSFTGGYEKLFF.